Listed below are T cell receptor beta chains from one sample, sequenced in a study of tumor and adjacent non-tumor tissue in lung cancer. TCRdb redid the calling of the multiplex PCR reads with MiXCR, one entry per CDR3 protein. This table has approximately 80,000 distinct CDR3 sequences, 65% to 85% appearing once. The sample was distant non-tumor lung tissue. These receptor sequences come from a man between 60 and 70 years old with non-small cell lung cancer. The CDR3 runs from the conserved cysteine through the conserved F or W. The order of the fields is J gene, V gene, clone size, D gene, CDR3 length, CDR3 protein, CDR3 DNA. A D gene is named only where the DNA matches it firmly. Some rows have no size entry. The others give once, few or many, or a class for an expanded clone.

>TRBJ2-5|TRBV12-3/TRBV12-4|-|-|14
CASSQGGGSETQYF
TGTGCCAGCAGTCAAGGGGGTGGTAGTGAGACCCAGTACTTC
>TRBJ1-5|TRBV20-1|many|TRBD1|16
CSASYTGGTSNQPQHF
TGCAGTGCTAGCTATACAGGGGGGACGAGCAATCAGCCCCAGCATTTT
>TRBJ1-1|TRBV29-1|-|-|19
CSVEDRDLKKKIGRTEAFF
TGCAGCGTTGAAGATAGGGACCTAAAAAAAAAGATAGGCAGGACTGAAGCTTTCTTT
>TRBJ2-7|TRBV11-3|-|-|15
CASSLDHGVAYEQYF
TGTGCCAGCAGCTTAGATCATGGCGTGGCCTACGAGCAGTACTTC
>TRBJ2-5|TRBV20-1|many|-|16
CSARGVGGRGQETQYF
TGCAGTGCTAGAGGGGTGGGGGGGCGAGGGCAAGAGACCCAGTACTTC
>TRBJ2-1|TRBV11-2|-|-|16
CASSVGDKVNHNEQFF
TGTGCCAGCAGCGTCGGGGACAAGGTTAATCACAATGAGCAGTTCTTC
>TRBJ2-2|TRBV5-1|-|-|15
CASSFQDSWTGELFF
TGCGCCAGCAGCTTCCAAGACAGTTGGACCGGGGAGCTGTTTTTT
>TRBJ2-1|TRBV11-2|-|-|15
CASSLDRNSYNEQFF
TGTGCAAGCAGCCTAGATAGGAACTCCTACAATGAGCAGTTCTTC
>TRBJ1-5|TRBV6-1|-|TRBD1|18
CGSNVGPGTGYSNQPQHF
TGTGGCAGCAATGTCGGTCCCGGGACAGGATATAGCAATCAGCCCCAGCATTTT
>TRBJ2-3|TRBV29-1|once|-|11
CTSQGGDTQYF
TGCACCTCTCAGGGTGGGGATACGCAGTATTTT
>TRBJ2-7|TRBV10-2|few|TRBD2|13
CASTSGSSYEQYF
TGCGCCAGCACTAGCGGTAGCTCCTACGAGCAGTACTTC
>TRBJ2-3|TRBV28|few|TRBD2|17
CDTMTAGLAGRGDTQYF
TGTGACACCATGACGGCCGGCCTAGCGGGGCGGGGGGATACGCAGTATTTT
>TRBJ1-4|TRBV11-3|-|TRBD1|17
CASSPSGQRITNEKPFF
TGTGCCAGCAGCCCATCGGGACAGAGAATCACTAATGAAAAACCGTTTTTT
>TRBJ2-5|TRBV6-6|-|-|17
CASRRAGQTQVQETQYF
TGTGCCAGCAGAAGAGCCGGGCAAACCCAGGTCCAAGAGACCCAATACTTC
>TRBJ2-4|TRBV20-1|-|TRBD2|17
CSAREAGRPGTKNIKYF
TGCAGTGCTAGAGAGGCCGGGAGGCCGGGGACCAAAAACATTAAGTACTTC
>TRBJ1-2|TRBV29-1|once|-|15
CSVEDLRTENYGYTF
TGCAGCGTTGAAGATCTCCGTACAGAGAACTATGGCTACACCTTC
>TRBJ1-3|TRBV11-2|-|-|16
CACSSIRGRTGNTIYF
TGTGCCTGTAGCTCCATTAGGGGCCGAACTGGAAACACCATATATTTT
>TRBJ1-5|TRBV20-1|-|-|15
CSAIDRRGGGQPQHF
TGCAGCGCTATAGATCGAAGGGGTGGAGGGCAGCCCCAGCATTTT
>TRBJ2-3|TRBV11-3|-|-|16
CASSPRTSSVTDTQYF
TGTGCCAGCAGCCCACGCACATCGAGTGTCACAGATACGCAGTATTTT
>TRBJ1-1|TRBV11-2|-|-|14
CASSLFGRGIEAFF
TGTGCCAGTAGCTTATTCGGGAGGGGAATTGAAGCTTTCTTT
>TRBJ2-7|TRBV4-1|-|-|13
CASSQNRYYEQYF
TGCGCCAGCAGCCAAAACAGGTACTACGAGCAATACTTC
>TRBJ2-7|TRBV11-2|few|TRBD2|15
CASSLTTSGSYEPYF
TGTGCCAGCAGCTTAACTACTAGCGGATCTTACGAGCCGTACTTC
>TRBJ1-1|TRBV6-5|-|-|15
CASSLRGYSNTETFF
TGTGCCAGCAGTCTGAGAGGGTATTCAAACACTGAAACTTTCTTT
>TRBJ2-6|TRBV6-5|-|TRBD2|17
CVSCLAGASSGANALTF
TGTGTCAGCTGCCTAGCGGGAGCCAGCTCTGGGGCCAACGCCCTGACTTTC
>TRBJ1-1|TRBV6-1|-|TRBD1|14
CASSGDRGGTEAFF
TGTGCCAGCAGCGGAGACAGGGGCGGCACTGAAGCTTTCTTT
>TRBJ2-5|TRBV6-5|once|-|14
CASSDTGTARAQYF
TGCGCCAGCAGTGATACGGGGACCGCGCGGGCCCAGTACTTC
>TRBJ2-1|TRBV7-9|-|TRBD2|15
CACSPAGVAYNEQFF
TGTGCCTGCAGCCCAGCGGGGGTGGCGTACAATGAGCAGTTCTTC
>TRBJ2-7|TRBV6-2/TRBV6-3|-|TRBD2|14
CANNKPSGSYEQYF
TGTGCCAACAATAAGCCTAGCGGGAGCTACGAGCAGTACTTC
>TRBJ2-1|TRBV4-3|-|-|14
CARSQDLGNNERFF
TGCGCCAGGAGCCAAGATTTAGGGAACAATGAGCGGTTCTTC
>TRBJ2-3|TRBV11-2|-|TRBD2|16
CVSMGGAGLSTDTQYF
TGTGTCAGCATGGGAGGGGCAGGGCTCAGCACAGATACGCAGTATTTT
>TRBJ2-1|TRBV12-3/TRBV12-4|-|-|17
CASSFLQGPIGGHGQLF
TGTGCCAGCAGTTTTCTGCAGGGGCCTATAGGTGGCCATGGGCAGCTCTTC
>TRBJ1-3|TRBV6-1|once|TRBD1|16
CASSFGQGSAGNIIYF
TGTGCCAGCAGTTTCGGACAGGGTTCCGCTGGAAACATCATATATTTT
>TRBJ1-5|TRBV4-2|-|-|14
CVSRQGSSNQPQHF
TGTGTCAGCCGCCAAGGGAGTAGCAATCAGCCCCAGCATTTT
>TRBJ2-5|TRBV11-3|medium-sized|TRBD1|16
CASSLRGRTGQETQYF
TGTGCCAGCAGCTTAAGGGGTCGGACAGGACAAGAGACCCAGTACTTC
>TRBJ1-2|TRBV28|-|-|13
CASSFRDNYGYTF
TGTGCCAGCAGTTTTAGGGACAACTATGGCTACACCTTC
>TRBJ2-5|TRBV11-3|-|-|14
CASSFVQDQETQYF
TGTGCCAGCAGCTTTGTACAGGACCAAGAGACCCAGTACTTC
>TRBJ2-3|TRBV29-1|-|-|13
CSVGGGGSQPQYF
TGCAGCGTCGGAGGGGGCGGGAGTCAACCCCAGTATTTT
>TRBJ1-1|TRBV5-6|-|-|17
CASRNFLNRASNTEAFF
TGTGCCAGCAGGAACTTCCTTAACAGGGCCTCAAACACTGAAGCTTTCTTT
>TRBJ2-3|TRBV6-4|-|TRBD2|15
CASSVISGGTDTQYF
TGTGCTAGCAGTGTGATTAGCGGGGGCACAGATACGCAGTATTTT
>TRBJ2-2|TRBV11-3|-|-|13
CTSSSDFRGELVF
TGTACCAGCAGTTCCGACTTTCGCGGGGAGCTGGTTTTT
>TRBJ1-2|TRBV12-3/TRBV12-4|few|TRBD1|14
CASSGQGRGYGYTF
TGTGCCAGCAGTGGACAGGGAAGAGGATATGGCTACACCTTC
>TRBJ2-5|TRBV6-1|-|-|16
CASSEAHTGYQETQYF
TGTGCCAGCAGTGAAGCACACACCGGGTATCAAGAGACCCAGTACTTC
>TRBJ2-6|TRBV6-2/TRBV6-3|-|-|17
CASSYVWGHSGANVLTF
TGTGCCAGCAGTTACGTCTGGGGGCATTCTGGGGCCAACGTCCTGACTTTC
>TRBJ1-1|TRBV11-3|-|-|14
CVSRSHGRQAETFF
TGTGTCAGCCGCTCGCACGGACGGCAGGCTGAAACTTTCTTT
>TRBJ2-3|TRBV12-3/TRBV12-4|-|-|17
CASSLRTCQELTDTQYF
TGTGCCAGCAGTTTAAGAACTTGTCAAGAACTCACAGATACGCAGTATTTT
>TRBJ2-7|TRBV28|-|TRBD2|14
CTSSFSGRPNEQYF
TGTACCAGCAGCTTTAGCGGGAGGCCCAATGAGCAGTACTTC